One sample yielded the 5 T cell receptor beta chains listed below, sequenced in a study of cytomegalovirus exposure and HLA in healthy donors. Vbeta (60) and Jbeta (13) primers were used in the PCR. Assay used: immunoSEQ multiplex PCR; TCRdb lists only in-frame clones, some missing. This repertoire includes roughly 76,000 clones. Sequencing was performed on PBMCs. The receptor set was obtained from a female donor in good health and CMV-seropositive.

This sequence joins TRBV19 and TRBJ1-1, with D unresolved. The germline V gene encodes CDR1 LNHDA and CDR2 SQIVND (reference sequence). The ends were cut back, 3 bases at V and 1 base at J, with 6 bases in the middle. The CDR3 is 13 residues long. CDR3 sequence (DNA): TGTGCCAGTAGTATTAGCAAGAACACTGAAGCTTTCTTT. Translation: CASSISKNTEAFF.

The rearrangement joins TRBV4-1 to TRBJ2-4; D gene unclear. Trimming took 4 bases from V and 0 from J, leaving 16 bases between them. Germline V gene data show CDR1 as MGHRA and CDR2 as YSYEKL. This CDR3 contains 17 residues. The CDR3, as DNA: TGCGCCAGCAGCCCAGACCCAACGGAGCTAGCCAAAAACATTCAGTACTTC. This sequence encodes CASSPDPTELAKNIQYF.

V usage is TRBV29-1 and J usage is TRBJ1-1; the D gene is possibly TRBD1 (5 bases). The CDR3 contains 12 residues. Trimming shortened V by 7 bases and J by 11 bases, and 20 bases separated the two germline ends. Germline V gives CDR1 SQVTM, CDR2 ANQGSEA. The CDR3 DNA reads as TGCAGCGCCCGACCGGAGGCAGGGAGGGCTTTCTTT. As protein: CSARPEAGRAFF.

Here the CDR3 DNA reads TGTGCCAGCAGTTACGACTCGGGTACCAACTATGGCTACACCTTC. It yields the protein CASSYDSGTNYGYTF. The chain links TRBV6-5 to TRBJ1-2; D is unclear. V gave up 2 bases and J gave up 2 bases, with 12 bases separating them. The CDR3 spans 15 residues. Germline V gene sequence: CDR1 MNHEY, CDR2 SVGAGI.

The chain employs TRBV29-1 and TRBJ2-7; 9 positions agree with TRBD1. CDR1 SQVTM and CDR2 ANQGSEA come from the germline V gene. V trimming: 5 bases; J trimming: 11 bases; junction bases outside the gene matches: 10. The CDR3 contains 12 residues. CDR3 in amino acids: CSVSRDRDQEYF. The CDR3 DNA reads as TGCAGCGTTTCGCGGGACAGGGATCAGGAGTACTTC.